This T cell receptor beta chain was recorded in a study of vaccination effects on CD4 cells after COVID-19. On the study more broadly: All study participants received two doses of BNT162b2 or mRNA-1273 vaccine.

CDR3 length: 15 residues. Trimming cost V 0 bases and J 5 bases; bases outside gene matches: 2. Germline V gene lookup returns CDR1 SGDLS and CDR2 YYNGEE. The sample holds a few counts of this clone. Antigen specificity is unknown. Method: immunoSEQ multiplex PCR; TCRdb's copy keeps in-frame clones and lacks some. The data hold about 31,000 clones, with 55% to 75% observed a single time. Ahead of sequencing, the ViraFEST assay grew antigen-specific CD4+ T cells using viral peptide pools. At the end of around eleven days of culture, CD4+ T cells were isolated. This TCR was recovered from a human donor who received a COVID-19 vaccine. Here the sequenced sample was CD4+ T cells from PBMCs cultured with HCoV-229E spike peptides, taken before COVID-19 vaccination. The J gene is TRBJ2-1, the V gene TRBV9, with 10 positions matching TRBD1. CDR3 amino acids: CASSVGTGGNNEQFF. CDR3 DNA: TGTGCCAGCAGCGTAGGGACAGGGGGAAACAATGAGCAGTTCTTC. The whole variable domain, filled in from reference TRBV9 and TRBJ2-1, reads DSGVTQTPKHLITATGQRVTLRCSPRSGDLSVYWYQQSLDQGLQFLIQYYNGEERAKGNILERFSAQQFPDLHSELNLSSLELGDSALYFCASSVGTGGNNEQFFGPGTRLTVL.